Detailed here is one T cell receptor (beta chain). Its specificity is not known. The CDR3 runs 14 residues. V lost 6 bases, J lost 5 bases, and 13 bases lay in between. Germline assignment: CDR1 MNHEY and CDR2 SVGAGI. Sequencing was performed with immunoSEQ multiplex PCR; in TCRdb, only in-frame clones are kept and a portion is missing. The sample consists of just under 20,000 clones, around 85% of them appearing once. The data are from a study of T cells in tumors after PD-1 blockade. The study's findings and limits: Peripheral recruitment is suggested, as some novel exhausted tumor clones were in pre-treatment blood.

The sample in question was PBMCs, obtained after anti-PD-1 therapy. The V call is TRBV6-5, the J call TRBJ1-4; weak D call: TRBD1 (5 bases). The sequence was collected from a human donor with advanced basal cell or squamous cell carcinoma (not recorded which). CDR3 region: CASRPRGVNEKLFF. DNA for the CDR3: TGTGCCAGCAGACCCCGGGGGGTGAATGAAAAACTGTTTTTT.